These 3 T cell receptor beta chains came from one sample sequenced in a study of OX40 agonist ivuxolimab in advanced cancers. Measured with immunoSEQ multiplex PCR; TCRdb has only the in-frame clones, and not every one. The table records around 55,000 clones, about 86% of them present only once. Here the sequenced sample was CD4+ or CD8+ T cells sorted from blood, taken in a trial of the OX40 agonist ivuxolimab. These receptors were collected from an adult with an advanced solid tumor such as melanoma, head and neck, liver or kidney cancer.

This chain links TRBV18 with TRBJ2-7; 7 positions agree with TRBD2. The V and J ends lost 1 base and 2 bases, in that order; junction bases with no gene match: 8. The germline gives CDR1 KGHSH, CDR2 LQKENI. The CDR3 runs to 16 residues. CDR3 DNA sequence: TGTGCCAGCTCACCACTAGGAAGTGGGGGGGCCTACGAGCAGTACTTC. Translation: CASSPLGSGGAYEQYF.

The chain combines TRBV6-5 with TRBJ2-7; D unresolved. The CDR3 length is 13 residues. V was trimmed by 2 bases and J by 2 bases, leaving 7 bases between them. Germline V gene sequence: CDR1 MNHEY, CDR2 SVGAGI. Here the CDR3 DNA reads TGTGCCAGCAGTTACGGGGTGGCCTACGAGCAGTACTTC. Its protein product is CASSYGVAYEQYF.

The chain joins TRBV27 to TRBJ2-7; TRBD2 agrees at 8 bases. The CDR3 is 14 amino acids. Trimming at V came to 2 bases and at J to 6 bases, leaving 6 bases not matched to a gene. From germline, CDR1 is MNHEY and CDR2 SMNVEV (reference sequence). CDR3 sequence (DNA): TGTGCCAGCAGTTTAGGGCTAGCGGGCTCCGAGCAGTACTTC. Translation: CASSLGLAGSEQYF.